This T cell receptor beta chain was captured in a study of T cell responses to AZD1222 COVID-19 vaccine. Study outcomes and limitations: Possibly, clonal diversity was underestimated; donors were largely white British and included more females.

Concerning this clone: Its antigen is undetermined.

The germline V gene has CDR1 SGHRS and CDR2 YFSETQ. V gave up 2 bases and J gave up 7 bases, with 15 bases separating them. The CDR3 runs to 14 residues. Generated by immunoSEQ multiplex PCR, the TCRdb table keeps only in-frame clones and is missing some. The repertoire holds more than 50,000 clones, with over 85% as singletons. This clonotype originated in an adult in good health. The V and J genes are TRBV5-1 and TRBJ1-2, with D possibly being TRBD1 (5 bases). This specimen consisted of peripheral blood, obtained on day 0 of AZD1222 vaccination. CDR3: CASSFQGDVLGYTF. The CDR3 nucleotides are TGCGCCAGCAGCTTTCAAGGGGACGTCCTTGGCTACACCTTC.